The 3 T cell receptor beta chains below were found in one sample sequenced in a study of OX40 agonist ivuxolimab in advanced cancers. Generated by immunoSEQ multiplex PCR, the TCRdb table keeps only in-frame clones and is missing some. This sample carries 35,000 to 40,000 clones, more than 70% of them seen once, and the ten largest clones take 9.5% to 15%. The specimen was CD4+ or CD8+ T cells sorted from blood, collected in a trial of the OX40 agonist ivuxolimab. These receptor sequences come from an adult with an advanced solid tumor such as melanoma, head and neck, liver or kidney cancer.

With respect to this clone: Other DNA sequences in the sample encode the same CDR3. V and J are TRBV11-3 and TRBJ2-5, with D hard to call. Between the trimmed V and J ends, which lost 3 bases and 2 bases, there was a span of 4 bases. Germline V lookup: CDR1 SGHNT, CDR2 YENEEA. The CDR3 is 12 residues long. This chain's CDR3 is CASSLVQETQYF. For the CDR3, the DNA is TGTGCCAGCAGCTTGGTACAAGAGACCCAGTACTTC. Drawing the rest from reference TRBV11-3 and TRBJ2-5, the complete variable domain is EAGVVQSPRYKIIEKKQPVAFWCNPISGHNTLYWYLQNLGQGPELLIRYENEEAVDDSQLPKDRFSAERLKGVDSTLKIQPAELGDSAVYLCASSLVQETQYFGPGTRLLVL.

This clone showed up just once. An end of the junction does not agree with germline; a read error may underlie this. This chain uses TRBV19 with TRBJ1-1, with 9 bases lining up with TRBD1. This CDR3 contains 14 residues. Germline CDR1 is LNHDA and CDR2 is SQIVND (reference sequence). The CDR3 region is CASRDRGRNPEAFF. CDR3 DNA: TGTGCCAGTAGGGACAGGGGACGGAACCCTGAAGCTTTCTTT.

In nucleotides, the CDR3 is TGTGCCAGCAGCTCTGCAGGGGACAATCAGCCCCAGCATTTT. It translates to CASSSAGDNQPQHF. The rearrangement uses TRBV5-6 and TRBJ1-5, with D possibly TRBD1 on 6 matching bases. Germline CDR1 SGHDT, CDR2 YYEEEE. The CDR3 is 14 residues long. Trimming took 3 bases from V and 3 from J, leaving 10 bases between them. The full variable domain, in which reference TRBV5-6 and TRBJ1-5 provide the parts outside the CDR3, is DAGVTQSPTHLIKTRGQQVTLRCSPKSGHDTVSWYQQALGQGPQFIFQYYEEEERQRGNFPDRFSGHQFPNYSSELNVNALLLGDSALYLCASSSAGDNQPQHFGDGTRLSIL.